This T cell receptor (beta chain) is from a study of TIL therapy for anti-PD-1-resistant metastatic lung cancer. The libraries were made with immunoSEQ v3. The method was immunoSEQ multiplex PCR; TCRdb's version includes in-frame clones alone and lacks a portion of them. This repertoire shows some 7,600 clones, around 74% found once; its top ten account for 7%. Time point indicated: pre-treatment sample, taken before nivolumab and TIL therapy. Most excised metastases sampled were pleural nodules or supraclavicular lymph nodes. Progressing patients received lymphodepletion, expanded TIL infusion and IL-2. CDR3 length: 15 amino acids. Trimming took 4 bases from V and 7 from J, leaving 21 bases between them. Germline CDR1 and CDR2: SGHRS and YFSETQ.

Material: tumor tissue, obtained at baseline. The V call is TRBV5-1, the J call TRBJ2-7; D may be TRBD1 (9 bases). The origin of this receptor is a person aged 25-80 years with non-small cell lung cancer. The CDR3 loop is CASSPGGTGSVEQYF. As DNA, the CDR3 is TGCGCCAGCAGCCCGGGGGGGACAGGGTCTGTGGAGCAGTACTTC.